What follows is one T cell receptor beta chain and its context. At one end, the junction sequence differs from germline, possibly due to a read error. This sample stems from a study of blood T cell repertoires in COVID-19. Study-level information: Researchers got acute and convalescent COVID-19 samples from the United States, Italy and Spain. Nucleic acid was either cDNA or gDNA, and it came from T cells, B-cell-depleted T cells, or PBMCs.

Study processing details: From reference gene primer amplification, estimates of nucleated cell counts were derived. Sequencing was performed with immunoSEQ multiplex PCR; in TCRdb, only in-frame clones are kept and a portion is missing. Clone size and V and J calls were adopted from that table, with D and trimming inferred from the DNA. Among about 200,000 clones listed, about four fifths were seen once. Sequencing used peripheral blood. This sequence was found in a woman aged 45-65 years with acute or convalescent COVID-19.

The DNA for the CDR3 is TGTGCCAGCAGTGTATCAGGACAGGGTAGGGGCGAGCAGTACTTC. Its translation is CASSVSGQGRGEQYF. The J gene is TRBJ2-7, the V gene TRBV27; 8 bases are shared with TRBD1. Germline CDR1 MNHEY, CDR2 SMNVEV (reference sequence). This CDR3 contains 15 residues.